The sequence of this T cell receptor beta chain was determined in a study of T cell responses to AZD1222 COVID-19 vaccine. General study points: The reported proportion of spike-specific TCRs targeting unmutated variant regions was nearly half.

Germline V gives CDR1 SGHVS, CDR2 FNYEAQ. Trimming left V 2 bases short and J 0 bases short, with 11 bases between. This CDR3 is built from 15 residues. Profiling relied on immunoSEQ multiplex PCR, and the TCRdb table lists in-frame clones only, not all of them. The repertoire holds some 130,000 clones, 75% to 95% seen once, with 1.5% to 2% in the top ten. A word on this clone: Its antigen is as yet unknown.

This clonotype was sampled from an adult who received the AZD1222 COVID-19 vaccine. The chain combines TRBV7-6 with TRBJ2-7, with D uncertain. The sequences come from peripheral blood, collected 28 days after the second AZD1222 dose. CDR3 sequence: CASSLSPGGSYEQYF. The CDR3 nucleotides read TGTGCCAGCAGCTTATCCCCGGGTGGCTCCTACGAGCAGTACTTC. Looking up the rest from reference TRBV7-6 and TRBJ2-7 gives the full variable domain: GAGVSQSPRYKVTKRGQDVALRCDPISGHVSLYWYRQALGQGPEFLTYFNYEAQQDKSGLPNDRFSAERPEGSISTLTIQRTEQRDSAMYRCASSLSPGGSYEQYFGPGTRLTVT.